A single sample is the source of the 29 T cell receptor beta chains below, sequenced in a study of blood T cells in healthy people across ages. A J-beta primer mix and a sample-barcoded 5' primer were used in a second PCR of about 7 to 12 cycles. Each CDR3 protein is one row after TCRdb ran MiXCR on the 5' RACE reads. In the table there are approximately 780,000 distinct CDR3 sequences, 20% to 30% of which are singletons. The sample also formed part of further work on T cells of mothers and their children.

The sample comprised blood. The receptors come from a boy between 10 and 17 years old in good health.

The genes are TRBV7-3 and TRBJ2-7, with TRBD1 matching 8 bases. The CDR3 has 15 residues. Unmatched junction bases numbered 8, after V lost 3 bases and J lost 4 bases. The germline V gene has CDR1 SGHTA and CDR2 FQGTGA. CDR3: CASSLRQGIEYEQYF. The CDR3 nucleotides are TGTGCCAGCAGCTTGCGACAGGGGATAGAATACGAGCAGTACTTC.

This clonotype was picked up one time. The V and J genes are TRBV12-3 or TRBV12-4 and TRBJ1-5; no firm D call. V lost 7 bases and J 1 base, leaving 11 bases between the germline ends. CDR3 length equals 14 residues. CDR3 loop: CASTRLDSNQPQHF. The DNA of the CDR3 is TGTGCCAGCACCCGTCTAGACAGCAATCAGCCCCAGCATTTT.

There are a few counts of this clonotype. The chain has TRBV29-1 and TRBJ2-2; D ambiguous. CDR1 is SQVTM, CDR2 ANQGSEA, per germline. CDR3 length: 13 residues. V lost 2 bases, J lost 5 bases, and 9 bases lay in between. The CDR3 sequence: CSVELVVTGELFF. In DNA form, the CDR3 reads TGCAGCGTTGAATTGGTTGTTACCGGGGAGCTGTTTTTT.

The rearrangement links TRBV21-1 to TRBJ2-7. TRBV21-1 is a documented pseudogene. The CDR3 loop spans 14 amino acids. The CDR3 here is CASSKGNRSYEQYF. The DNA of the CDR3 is TGTGCCAGCAGCAAAGGTAACAGGTCCTACGAGCAGTACTTC.

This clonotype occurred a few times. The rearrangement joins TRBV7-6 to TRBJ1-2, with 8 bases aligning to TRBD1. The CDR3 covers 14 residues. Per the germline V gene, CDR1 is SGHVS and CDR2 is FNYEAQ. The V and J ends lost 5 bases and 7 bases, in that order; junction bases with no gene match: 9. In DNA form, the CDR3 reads TGTGCCAGCAGCCGTCCAGGGGGCCCAGGTGGCTACACCTTC. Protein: CASSRPGGPGGYTF.

This chain's CDR3 is CASSQDSASTGGTQYF. The CDR3 bases are TGTGCCAGCAGCCAAGATTCGGCTAGCACCGGTGGGACCCAGTACTTC. The chain has TRBV4-2 and TRBJ2-5; possible D gene TRBD2, 5 bases. This CDR3 has 16 residues. Germline CDR1 is LGHNA and CDR2 is YNFKEQ. The V end was cut by 0 bases, the J end by 7 bases, with 18 bases between.

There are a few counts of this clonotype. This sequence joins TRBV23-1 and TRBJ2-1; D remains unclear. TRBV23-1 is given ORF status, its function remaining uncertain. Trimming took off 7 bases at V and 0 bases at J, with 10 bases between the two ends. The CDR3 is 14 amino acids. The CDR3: CASTLWISYNEQFF. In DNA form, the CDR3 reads TGCGCCAGCACCCTTTGGATCTCCTACAATGAGCAGTTCTTC.

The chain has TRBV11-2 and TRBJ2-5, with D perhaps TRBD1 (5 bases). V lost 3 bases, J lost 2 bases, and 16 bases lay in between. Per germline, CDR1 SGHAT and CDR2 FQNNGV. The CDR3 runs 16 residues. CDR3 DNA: TGTGCCAGCAGCTTTCTAAAGGGGTCGGGTCAAGAGACCCAGTACTTC. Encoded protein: CASSFLKGSGQETQYF. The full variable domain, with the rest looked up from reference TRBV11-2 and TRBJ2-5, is EAGVAQSPRYKIIEKRQSVAFWCNPISGHATLYWYQQILGQGPKLLIQFQNNGVVDDSQLPKDRFSAERLKGVDSTLKIQPAKLEDSAVYLCASSFLKGSGQETQYFGPGTRLLVL.

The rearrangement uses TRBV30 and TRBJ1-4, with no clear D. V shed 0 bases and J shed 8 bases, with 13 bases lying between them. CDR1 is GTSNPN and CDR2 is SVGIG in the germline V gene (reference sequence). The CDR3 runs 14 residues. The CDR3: CAWSVPAAGEKLFF. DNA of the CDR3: TGTGCCTGGAGTGTACCGGCTGCTGGGGAAAAACTGTTTTTT. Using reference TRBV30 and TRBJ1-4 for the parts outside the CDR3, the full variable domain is SQTIHQWPATLVQPVGSPLSLECTVEGTSNPNLYWYRQAAGRGLQLLFYSVGIGQISSEVPQNLSASRPQDRQFILSSKKLLLSDSGFYLCAWSVPAAGEKLFFGSGTQLSVL.

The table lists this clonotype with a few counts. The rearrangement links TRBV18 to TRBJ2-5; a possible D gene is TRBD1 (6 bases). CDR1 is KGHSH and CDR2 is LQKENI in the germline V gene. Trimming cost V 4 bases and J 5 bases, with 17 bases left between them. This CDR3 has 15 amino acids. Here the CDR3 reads CASSRLGQTDETQYF. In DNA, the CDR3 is TGTGCCAGCTCACGCCTTGGACAGACGGATGAGACCCAGTACTTC.

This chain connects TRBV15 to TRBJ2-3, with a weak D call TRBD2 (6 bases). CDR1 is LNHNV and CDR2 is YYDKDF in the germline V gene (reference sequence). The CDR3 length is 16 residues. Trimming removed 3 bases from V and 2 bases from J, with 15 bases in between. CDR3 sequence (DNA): TGTGCCACCAGCAGGGATGGGGCGGGGTACACAGATACGCAGTATTTT. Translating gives CATSRDGAGYTDTQYF.

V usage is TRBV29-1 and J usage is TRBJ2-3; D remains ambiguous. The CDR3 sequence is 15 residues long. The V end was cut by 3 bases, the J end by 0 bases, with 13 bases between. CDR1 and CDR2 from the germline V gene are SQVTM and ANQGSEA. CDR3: CSVDRSRASTDTQYF. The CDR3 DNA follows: TGCAGCGTTGATAGAAGCCGGGCCAGCACAGATACGCAGTATTTT.

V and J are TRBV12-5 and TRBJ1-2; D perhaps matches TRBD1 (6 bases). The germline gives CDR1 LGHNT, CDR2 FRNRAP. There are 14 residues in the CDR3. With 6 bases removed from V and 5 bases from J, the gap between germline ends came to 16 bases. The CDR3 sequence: CASGPGGGWYGYTF. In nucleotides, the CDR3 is TGTGCTAGTGGCCCCGGAGGGGGTTGGTATGGCTACACCTTC.

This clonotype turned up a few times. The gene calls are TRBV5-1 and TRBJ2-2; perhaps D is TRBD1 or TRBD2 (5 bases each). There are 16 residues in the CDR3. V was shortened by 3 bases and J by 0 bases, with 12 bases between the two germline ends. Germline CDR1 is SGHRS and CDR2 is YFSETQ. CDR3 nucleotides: TGCGCCAGCAGCTCGTCCGGGACGGCGAACACCGGGGAGCTGTTTTTT. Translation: CASSSSGTANTGELFF.

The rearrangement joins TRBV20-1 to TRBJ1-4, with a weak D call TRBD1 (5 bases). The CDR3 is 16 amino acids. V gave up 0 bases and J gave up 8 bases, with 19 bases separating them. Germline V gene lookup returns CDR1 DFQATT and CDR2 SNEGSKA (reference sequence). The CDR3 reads CSARDLVAGLSEKLFF. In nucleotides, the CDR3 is TGCAGTGCTAGAGATCTGGTTGCAGGGCTGTCCGAAAAACTGTTTTTT.

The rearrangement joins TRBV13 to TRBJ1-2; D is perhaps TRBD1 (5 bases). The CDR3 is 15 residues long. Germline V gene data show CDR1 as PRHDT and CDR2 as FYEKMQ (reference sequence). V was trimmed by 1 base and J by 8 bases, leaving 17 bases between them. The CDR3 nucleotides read TGTGCCAGCAGCTTAGACGCGGGGCGGCTAGGGGGCTACACCTTC. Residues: CASSLDAGRLGGYTF.

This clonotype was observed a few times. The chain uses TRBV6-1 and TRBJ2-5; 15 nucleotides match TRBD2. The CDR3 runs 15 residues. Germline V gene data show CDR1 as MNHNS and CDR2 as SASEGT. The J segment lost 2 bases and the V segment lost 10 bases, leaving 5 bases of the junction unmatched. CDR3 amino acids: CATGTSGGFQETQYF. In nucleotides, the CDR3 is TGTGCCACCGGGACTAGCGGGGGGTTTCAAGAGACCCAGTACTTC.

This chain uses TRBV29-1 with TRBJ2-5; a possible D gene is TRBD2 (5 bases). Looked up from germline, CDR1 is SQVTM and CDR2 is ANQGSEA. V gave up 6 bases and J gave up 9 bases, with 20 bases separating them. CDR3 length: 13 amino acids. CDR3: CSVRHSDMEAQYF. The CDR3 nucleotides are TGCAGCGTGCGACATAGTGATATGGAGGCCCAGTACTTC.

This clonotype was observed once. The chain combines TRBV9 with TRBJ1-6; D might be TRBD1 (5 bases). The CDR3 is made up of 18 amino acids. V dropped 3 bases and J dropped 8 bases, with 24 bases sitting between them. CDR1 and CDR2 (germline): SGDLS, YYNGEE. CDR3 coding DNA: TGTGCCAGCAGCGCGAACCTCCAGGGAGGGTTTTTTTATTCACCCCTCCACTTT. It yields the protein CASSANLQGGFFYSPLHF. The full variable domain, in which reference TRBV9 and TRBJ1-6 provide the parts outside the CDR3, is DSGVTQTPKHLITATGQRVTLRCSPRSGDLSVYWYQQSLDQGLQFLIQYYNGEERAKGNILERFSAQQFPDLHSELNLSSLELGDSALYFCASSANLQGGFFYSPLHFGNGTRLTVT.

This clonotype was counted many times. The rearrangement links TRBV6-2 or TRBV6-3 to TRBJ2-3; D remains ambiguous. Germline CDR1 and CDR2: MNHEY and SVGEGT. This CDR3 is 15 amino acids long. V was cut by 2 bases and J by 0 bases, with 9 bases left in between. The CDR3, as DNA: TGTGCCAGCAGTTACGGGCGAGGTAGCACAGATACGCAGTATTTT. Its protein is CASSYGRGSTDTQYF.

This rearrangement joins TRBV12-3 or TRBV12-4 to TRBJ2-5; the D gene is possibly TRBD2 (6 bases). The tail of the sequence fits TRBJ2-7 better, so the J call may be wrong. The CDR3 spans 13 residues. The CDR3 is CASTSGTPGEQYF. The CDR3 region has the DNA TGTGCCAGCACCTCAGGGACTCCCGGCGAGCAGTACTTC.

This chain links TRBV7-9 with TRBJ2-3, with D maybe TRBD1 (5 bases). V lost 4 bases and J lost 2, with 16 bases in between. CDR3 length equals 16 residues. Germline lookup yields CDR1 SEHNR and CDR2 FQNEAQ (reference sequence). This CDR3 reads CASSSLQTEFTDTQYF. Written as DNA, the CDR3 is TGTGCCAGCAGCTCCCTCCAGACAGAATTCACAGATACGCAGTATTTT.

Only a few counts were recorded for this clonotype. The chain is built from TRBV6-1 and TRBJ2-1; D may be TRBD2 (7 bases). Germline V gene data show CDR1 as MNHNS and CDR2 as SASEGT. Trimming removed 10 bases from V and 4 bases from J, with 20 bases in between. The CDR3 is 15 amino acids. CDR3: CANPRGRGAYNEQFF. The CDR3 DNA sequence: TGTGCCAACCCTCGAGGGAGGGGGGCATACAATGAGCAGTTCTTC.

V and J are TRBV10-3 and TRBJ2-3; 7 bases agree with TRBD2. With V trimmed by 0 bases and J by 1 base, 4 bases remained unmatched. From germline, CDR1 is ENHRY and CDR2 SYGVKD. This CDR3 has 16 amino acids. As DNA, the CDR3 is TGTGCCATCAGTGAGTCGCAGGGAGGGGGCACAGATACGCAGTATTTT. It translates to CAISESQGGGTDTQYF.

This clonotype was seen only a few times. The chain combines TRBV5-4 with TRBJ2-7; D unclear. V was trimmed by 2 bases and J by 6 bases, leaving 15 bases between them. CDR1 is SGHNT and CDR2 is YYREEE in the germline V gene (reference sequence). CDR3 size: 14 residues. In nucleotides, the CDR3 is TGTGCCAGCAGCTTTACCGGGTCCCTGGGCGAGCAGTACTTC. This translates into CASSFTGSLGEQYF. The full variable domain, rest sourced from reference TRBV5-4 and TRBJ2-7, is ETGVTQSPTHLIKTRGQQVTLRCSSQSGHNTVSWYQQALGQGPQFIFQYYREEENGRGNFPPRFSGLQFPNYSSELNVNALELDDSALYLCASSFTGSLGEQYFGPGTRLTVT.

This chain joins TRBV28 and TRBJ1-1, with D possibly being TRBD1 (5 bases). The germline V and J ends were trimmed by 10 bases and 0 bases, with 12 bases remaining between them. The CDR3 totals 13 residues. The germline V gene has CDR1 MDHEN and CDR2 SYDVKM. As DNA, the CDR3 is TGTGCCACAGCGGGACGGTTGAACACTGAAGCTTTCTTT. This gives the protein CATAGRLNTEAFF. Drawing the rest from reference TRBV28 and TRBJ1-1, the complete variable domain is DVKVTQSSRYLVKRTGEKVFLECVQDMDHENMFWYRQDPGLGLRLIYFSYDVKMKEKGDIPEGYSVSREKKERFSLILESASTNQTSMYLCATAGRLNTEAFFGQGTRLTVV.

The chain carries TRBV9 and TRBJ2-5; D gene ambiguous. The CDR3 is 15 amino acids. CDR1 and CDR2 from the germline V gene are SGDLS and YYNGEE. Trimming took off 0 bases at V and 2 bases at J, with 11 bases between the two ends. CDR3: CASSVVPGSQETQYF. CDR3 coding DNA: TGTGCCAGCAGCGTAGTCCCAGGATCGCAAGAGACCCAGTACTTC.

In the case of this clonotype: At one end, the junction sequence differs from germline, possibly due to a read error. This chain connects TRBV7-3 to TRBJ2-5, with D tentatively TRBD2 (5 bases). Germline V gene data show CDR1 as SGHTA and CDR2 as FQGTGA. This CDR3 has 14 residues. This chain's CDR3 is CVSSLTEAGGTQYF. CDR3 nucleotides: TGTGTCAGCAGCTTAACGGAAGCCGGAGGGACCCAGTACTTC.

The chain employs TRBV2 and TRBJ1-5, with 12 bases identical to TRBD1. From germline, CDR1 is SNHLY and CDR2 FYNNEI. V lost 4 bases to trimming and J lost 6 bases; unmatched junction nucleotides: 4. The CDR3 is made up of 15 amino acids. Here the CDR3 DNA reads TGTGCCAGCAGTGGGGACAGGGGGCGCGGTCAGCCCCAGCATTTT. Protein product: CASSGDRGRGQPQHF.